The 17 T cell receptor beta chains presented below share a single source sample, sequenced in a study of blood T cell repertoires in COVID-19. Sequencing was performed with immunoSEQ multiplex PCR; in TCRdb, only in-frame clones are kept and a portion is missing. The sample carries approximately 250,000 clones, 86% recorded once. The sample consisted of peripheral blood. Receptor source: a man younger than 45 who had recovered from COVID-19.

This sequence joins TRBV5-1 and TRBJ2-7, with 15 bases matching TRBD2. After removal of 3 bases from V and 6 bases from J, the junction contained 7 bases not matched to a gene. The CDR3 is 16 residues long. CDR1 and CDR2 (germline): SGHRS, YFSETQ. This CDR3 reads CASSWGLAGGVGEQYF. CDR3 nucleotides: TGCGCCAGCAGCTGGGGACTAGCGGGGGGCGTAGGCGAGCAGTACTTC.

The chain has TRBV19 and TRBJ1-2; no reliable D call. Germline loops: CDR1 LNHDA, CDR2 SQIVND (reference sequence). CDR3 length: 15 amino acids. Trimming shortened V by 0 bases and J by 4 bases, and 12 bases separated the two germline ends. The CDR3 protein is CASSIEAGDAYGYTF. The CDR3 DNA is TGTGCCAGTAGTATAGAGGCGGGAGACGCCTATGGCTACACCTTC.

This clone has only one observation. This chain joins TRBV28 and TRBJ2-7, with D possibly TRBD1 on 6 matching bases. The CDR3 sequence is 14 residues long. Germline loops: CDR1 MDHEN, CDR2 SYDVKM. The V end lost 7 bases, the J end lost 4 bases, and 17 bases lay between the germline ends. Here the CDR3 DNA reads TGTGCCAGCAAACCCCACAGGGCAAGATACGAGCAGTACTTC. Translation: CASKPHRARYEQYF.

The CDR3 loop is CASSRTGGDTGELFF. The CDR3 nucleotides read TGTGCCAGCAGCAGGACAGGGGGAGACACCGGGGAGCTGTTTTTT. This chain links TRBV11-2 with TRBJ2-2, with TRBD1 matching over 10 bases. The length of the CDR3 is 15 residues. With 5 bases clipped from V and 3 bases from J, the junction kept 3 bases outside the gene matches. Germline CDR1 is SGHAT and CDR2 is FQNNGV.

The chain employs TRBV2 and TRBJ2-5, with TRBD1 matching over 7 bases. Germline V gene data show CDR1 as SNHLY and CDR2 as FYNNEI. J gave up 9 bases and V 7 bases, and 14 bases lay outside the gene matches. The CDR3 covers 14 residues. CDR3 in DNA: TGTGCCAGCAACCCGCGGACAGGCAAACTGGCCCAGTACTTC. Translated: CASNPRTGKLAQYF.

The chain employs TRBV7-6 and TRBJ2-1; 7 nucleotides line up with TRBD1. With V trimmed by 4 bases and J by 7 bases, 7 bases remained unmatched. Germline values: CDR1 SGHVS, CDR2 FNYEAQ. This CDR3 is built from 14 residues. The CDR3 bases are TGTGCCAGCAGCTCCTCAGGGGGTAGGAATGAGCAGTTCTTC. Translation: CASSSSGGRNEQFF. Variable domain in full (rest from reference TRBV7-6 and TRBJ2-1): GAGVSQSPRYKVTKRGQDVALRCDPISGHVSLYWYRQALGQGPEFLTYFNYEAQQDKSGLPNDRFSAERPEGSISTLTIQRTEQRDSAMYRCASSSSGGRNEQFFGPGTRLTVL.

This chain joins TRBV19 and TRBJ1-2; tentative D call: TRBD1 (6 bases). From germline, CDR1 is LNHDA and CDR2 SQIVND (reference sequence). Trimming removed 0 bases from V and 7 bases from J, with 18 bases in between. There are 16 residues in the CDR3. CDR3 sequence reads: CASSIDLSVGATGYTF. CDR3 in DNA: TGTGCCAGTAGTATAGATCTTTCGGTGGGGGCCACTGGCTACACCTTC.

The chain is built from TRBV3-1 (or the pseudogene TRBV3-2) and TRBJ1-1; possible D gene TRBD1, 5 bases. The CDR3 is 14 residues long. CDR1 and CDR2 (germline): LGHDT, YNNKEL (reference sequence). With 4 bases removed from V and 10 bases from J, the gap between germline ends came to 19 bases. The CDR3 sequence: CASSLRAGVQGAFF. Here the CDR3 DNA reads TGTGCCAGCAGCCTCAGGGCGGGGGTTCAGGGAGCTTTCTTT.

CDR3 coding DNA: TGTGCCAGCAGGGGGCGGGGGGCCCCCTTCAATGAGCAGTTCTTC. Translation: CASRGRGAPFNEQFF. The gene calls are TRBV6-5 and TRBJ2-1; TRBD2 agrees at 8 bases. Germline assignment: CDR1 MNHEY and CDR2 SVGAGI. The CDR3 runs 15 residues. J gave up 6 bases and V 6 bases, and 10 bases lay outside the gene matches.

The V gene is TRBV5-1, the J gene TRBJ2-2; maybe TRBD1 (6 bases). This CDR3 spans 15 amino acids. With 5 bases removed from V and 2 bases from J, the gap between germline ends came to 13 bases. CDR1 and CDR2 (germline): SGHRS, YFSETQ. CDR3 protein: CASSTDRENTGELFF. The CDR3 nucleotides read TGCGCCAGCAGTACGGACAGAGAAAACACCGGGGAGCTGTTTTTT.

In this sample, this clone turned up many times. The chain has TRBV7-8 and TRBJ1-1; TRBD1 matches 8 bases. The germline gives CDR1 SGHVS, CDR2 FQNEAQ. V gave up 4 bases and J gave up 10 bases; unmatched junction bases: 5. The CDR3 runs to 12 residues. CDR3 protein: CASSSEQGGAFF. DNA for the CDR3: TGTGCCAGCAGCTCCGAACAGGGGGGAGCTTTCTTT.

The chain uses TRBV5-4 and TRBJ1-2; TRBD1 aligns across 7 bases. Per germline, CDR1 SGHNT and CDR2 YYREEE (reference sequence). The V gene end was trimmed by 3 bases and the J gene end by 5 bases; junction bases not matched to a gene: 4. This CDR3 is 13 amino acids long. This CDR3 reads CASSSGQKYGYTF. CDR3 DNA sequence: TGTGCCAGCAGCTCGGGACAGAAGTATGGCTACACCTTC.

V usage is TRBV29-1 and J usage is TRBJ2-5, with D perhaps TRBD1 (6 bases). Germline V gene lookup returns CDR1 SQVTM and CDR2 ANQGSEA. Between the trimmed V and J ends, which lost 7 bases and 4 bases, there was a span of 16 bases. The CDR3 is 13 residues long. CDR3 amino acids: CSAEQGEGETQYF. In nucleotides, the CDR3 is TGCAGCGCGGAACAGGGAGAAGGAGAGACCCAGTACTTC. Filled out from reference TRBV29-1 and TRBJ2-5, the complete variable domain reads SAVISQKPSRDICQRGTSLTIQCQVDSQVTMMFWYRQQPGQSLTLIATANQGSEATYESGFVIDKFPISRPNLTFSTLTVSNMSPEDSSIYLCSAEQGEGETQYFGPGTRLLVL.

This clone was counted once. This sequence joins TRBV6-5 and TRBJ1-1; 8 bases match TRBD1. Germline V gene data show CDR1 as MNHEY and CDR2 as SVGAGI. The V and J ends lost 5 bases and 3 bases, in that order; junction bases with no gene match: 5. This CDR3 has 14 residues. The CDR3 region is CASSLNRGDTEAFF. The CDR3 coding sequence is TGTGCCAGCAGTCTAAACAGGGGGGACACTGAAGCTTTCTTT.

J is TRBJ2-5 and V is TRBV3-1 (or the pseudogene TRBV3-2); 9 nucleotides align to TRBD2. CDR3 length equals 14 residues. CDR1 and CDR2 from the germline V gene are LGHDT and YNNKEL (reference sequence). V lost 8 bases and J lost 13; bases outside the gene matches: 17. Written as DNA, the CDR3 is TGTGCCAGCCGGTGGCGGGGGGGCTCTTTACTACGGTACTTC. Its translation is CASRWRGGSLLRYF.

This chain connects TRBV7-2 to TRBJ2-3, with D tentatively TRBD2 (5 bases). The CDR3 loop spans 15 amino acids. Trimming shortened V by 3 bases and J by 5 bases, and 15 bases separated the two germline ends. Looked up from germline, CDR1 is SGHTA and CDR2 is FQGNSA. This CDR3 is CASSFSVAGGDTQYF. The CDR3 DNA follows: TGTGCCAGCAGCTTCTCTGTCGCGGGCGGAGATACGCAGTATTTT.

This chain joins TRBV18 and TRBJ2-5; D uncertain. Germline V CDR1 and CDR2: KGHSH, LQKENI. This CDR3 has 14 amino acids. The germline V and J ends were trimmed by 0 bases and 2 bases, with 7 bases remaining between them. The CDR3 sequence is CASSPPASQETQYF. CDR3 bases: TGTGCCAGCTCACCACCGGCAAGTCAAGAGACCCAGTACTTC.